A single T cell receptor (beta chain) is shown here with its context. Antigen unknown. The germline CDR1 and CDR2 sequences are SQVTM and ANQGSEA. The CDR3 is 11 residues long. Trimming left V 2 bases short and J 5 bases short, with 7 bases between. Here immunoSEQ multiplex PCR was the method, and the copy in TCRdb shows in-frame clones only, minus some. The data hold under 200,000 clones, with around 90% observed a single time. This sample stems from a study of T cell responses to AZD1222 COVID-19 vaccine. Study-wide background: Second doses were pooled across both intervals (about 4 or about 12 weeks).

Study results and limitations: AZD1222 recipients seropositive at baseline numbered only six.

This chain connects TRBV29-1 to TRBJ2-7; D gene unclear. This specimen consisted of peripheral blood, obtained on day 0 of AZD1222 vaccination. The sequence derives from an adult in good health. In DNA form, the CDR3 reads TGCAGCGTTGAAAGAGAAAACGAGCAGTACTTC. Translating it yields CSVERENEQYF.